This T cell receptor (beta chain) was recovered during a study of blood T cell repertoires in COVID-19. Study at large: From the United States, Italy and Spain came samples of acute and convalescent COVID-19. In each case, the material was cDNA or gDNA derived from T cells, B-cell-depleted T cells, or PBMCs.

Authors' analysis steps: Reference gene primer amplification gave nucleated cell count estimates. Clones were read by immunoSEQ multiplex PCR, and TCRdb kept only the in-frame ones, dropping some. V and J calls and clone size are those listed in that table; D and trimming were worked out from the DNA. The repertoire consists of 150,000 to 200,000 clones, with roughly 82% occurring once and the leading ten covering roughly 9.6%. Trimming at V came to 8 bases and at J to 6 bases, leaving 8 bases not matched to a gene. The CDR3 spans 14 residues. Germline CDR1 and CDR2: MDHEN and SYDVKM. Participant-reported clinical history was the basis for cohort assignment.

Sequenced material: PBMCs or T cells enriched from blood (not recorded which). The gene calls are TRBV28 and TRBJ2-1; 9 bases line up with TRBD2. This receptor was obtained from a man aged 50 to 59 who had recovered from COVID-19. CDR3 in amino acids: CASLTSGTFNEQFF. CDR3 DNA sequence: TGTGCCAGCCTGACTAGCGGTACCTTCAATGAGCAGTTCTTC.